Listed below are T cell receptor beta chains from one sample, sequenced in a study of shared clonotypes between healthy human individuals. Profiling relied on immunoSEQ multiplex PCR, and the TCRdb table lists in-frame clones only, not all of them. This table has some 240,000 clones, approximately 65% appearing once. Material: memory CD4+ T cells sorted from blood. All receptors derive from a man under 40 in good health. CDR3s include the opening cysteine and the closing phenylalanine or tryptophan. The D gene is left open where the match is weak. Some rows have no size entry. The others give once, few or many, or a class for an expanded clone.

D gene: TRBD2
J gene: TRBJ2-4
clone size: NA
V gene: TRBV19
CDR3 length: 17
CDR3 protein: CASSQAGAILAKNIQYF
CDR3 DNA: TGTGCCAGTAGCCAAGCGGGAGCAATCCTAGCCAAAAACATTCAGTACTTC

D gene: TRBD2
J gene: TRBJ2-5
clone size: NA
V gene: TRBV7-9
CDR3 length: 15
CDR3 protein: CASNPSGSGGETQYF
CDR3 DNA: TGTGCCAGCAACCCCAGCGGGAGTGGGGGGGAGACCCAGTACTTC

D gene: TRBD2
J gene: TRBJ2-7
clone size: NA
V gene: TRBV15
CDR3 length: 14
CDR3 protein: CATSRGLAGAEQYF
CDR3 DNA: TGTGCCACCAGCAGAGGACTAGCGGGAGCCGAGCAGTACTTC

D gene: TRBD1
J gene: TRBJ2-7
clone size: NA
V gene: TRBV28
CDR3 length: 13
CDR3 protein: CASSKPGQAKQYF
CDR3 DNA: TGTGCCAGCAGTAAGCCCGGACAGGCGAAGCAGTACTTC

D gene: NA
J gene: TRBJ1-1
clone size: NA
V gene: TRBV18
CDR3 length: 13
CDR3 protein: CASSPTPGDEAFF
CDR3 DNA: TGTGCCAGCTCGCCAACGCCGGGGGATGAAGCTTTCTTT

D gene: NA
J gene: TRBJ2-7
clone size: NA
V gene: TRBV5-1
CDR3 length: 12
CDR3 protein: CASSSTGIEQYF
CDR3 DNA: TGCGCCAGCAGCTCGACCGGAATCGAGCAGTACTTC

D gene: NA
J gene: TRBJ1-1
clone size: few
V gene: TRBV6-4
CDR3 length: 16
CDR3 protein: CASTVPGHRVNTEAFF
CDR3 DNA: TGTGCCAGCACCGTACCGGGACACAGAGTGAACACTGAAGCTTTCTTT

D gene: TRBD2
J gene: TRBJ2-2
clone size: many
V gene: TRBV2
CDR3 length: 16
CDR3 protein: CASSKTSGSKAGELFF
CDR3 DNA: TGTGCCAGCAGTAAAACTAGCGGGAGTAAAGCCGGGGAGCTGTTTTTT

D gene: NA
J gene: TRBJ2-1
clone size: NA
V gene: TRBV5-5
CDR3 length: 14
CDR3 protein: CASSLSGTYNEQFF
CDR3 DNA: TGTGCCAGCAGCTTATCAGGGACCTACAATGAGCAGTTCTTC

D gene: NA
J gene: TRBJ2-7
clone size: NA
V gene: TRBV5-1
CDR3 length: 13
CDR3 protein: CASSPVRSYEQYF
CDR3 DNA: TGCGCCAGCAGCCCAGTTAGAAGCTACGAGCAGTACTTC

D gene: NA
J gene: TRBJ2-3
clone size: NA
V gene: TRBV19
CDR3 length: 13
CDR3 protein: CASKSGVVDTQYF
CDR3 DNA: TGTGCCAGTAAATCGGGAGTGGTGGATACGCAGTATTTT

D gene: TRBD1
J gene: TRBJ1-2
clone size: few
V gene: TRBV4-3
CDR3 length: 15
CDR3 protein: CASSRGAGTGDGYTF
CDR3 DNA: TGCGCCAGCAGCCGAGGAGCCGGGACAGGGGATGGCTACACCTTC

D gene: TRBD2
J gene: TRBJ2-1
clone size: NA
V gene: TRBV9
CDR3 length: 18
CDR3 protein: CASSVDPIQAGVDNEQFF
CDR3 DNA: TGTGCCAGCAGCGTAGACCCGATTCAGGCGGGAGTTGACAATGAGCAGTTCTTC

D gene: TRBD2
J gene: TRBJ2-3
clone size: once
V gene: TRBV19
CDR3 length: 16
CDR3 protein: CASSTTSGMSTDTQYF
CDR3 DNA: TGTGCCAGTAGTACGACTAGCGGGATGAGCACAGATACGCAGTATTTT

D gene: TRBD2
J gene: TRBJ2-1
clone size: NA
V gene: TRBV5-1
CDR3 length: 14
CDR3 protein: CASSILPKGGSVFF
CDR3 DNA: TGCGCCAGCAGCATACTCCCGAAGGGCGGGAGTGTGTTCTTC

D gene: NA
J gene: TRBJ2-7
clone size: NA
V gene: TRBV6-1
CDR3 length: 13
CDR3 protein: CASSEQSNYEQYF
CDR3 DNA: TGTGCCAGCAGTGAACAGTCGAACTACGAGCAGTACTTC

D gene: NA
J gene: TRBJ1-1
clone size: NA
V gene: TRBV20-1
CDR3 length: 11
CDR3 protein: CSAIPNTEAFF
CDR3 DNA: TGCAGTGCTATCCCAAACACTGAAGCTTTCTTT

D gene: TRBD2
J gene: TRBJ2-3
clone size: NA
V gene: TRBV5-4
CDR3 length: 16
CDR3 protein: CASSWDGRAGSDTQYF
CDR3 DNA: TGTGCCAGCAGCTGGGACGGGAGGGCCGGATCAGATACGCAGTATTTT

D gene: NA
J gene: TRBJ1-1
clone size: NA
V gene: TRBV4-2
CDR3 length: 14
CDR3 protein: CASSPNPGDTEAFF
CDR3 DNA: TGTGCCAGCAGCCCCAACCCTGGGGACACTGAAGCTTTCTTT

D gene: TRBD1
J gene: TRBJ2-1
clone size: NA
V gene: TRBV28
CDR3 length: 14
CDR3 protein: CASIHRGPGYEQFF
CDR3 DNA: TGTGCCAGCATCCACAGGGGGCCCGGCTATGAGCAGTTCTTC

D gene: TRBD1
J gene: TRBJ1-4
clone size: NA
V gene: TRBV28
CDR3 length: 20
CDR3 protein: CASSRRTGTGSGGHNEKLFF
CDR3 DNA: TGTGCCAGCAGCCGCAGAACCGGGACAGGGTCAGGGGGCCATAATGAAAAACTGTTTTTT

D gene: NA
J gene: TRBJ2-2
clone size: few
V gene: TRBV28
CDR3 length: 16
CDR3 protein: CASSLERGRNTGELFF
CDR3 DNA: TGTGCCAGCAGTTTAGAGCGAGGGAGAAACACCGGGGAGCTGTTTTTT

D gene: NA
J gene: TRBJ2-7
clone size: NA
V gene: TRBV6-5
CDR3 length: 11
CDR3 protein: CASNEAYEQYF
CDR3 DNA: TGTGCCAGCAACGAGGCCTACGAGCAGTACTTC

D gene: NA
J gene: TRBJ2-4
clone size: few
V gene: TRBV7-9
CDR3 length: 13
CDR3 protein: CASSPRGPDIQYF
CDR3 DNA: TGTGCCAGCAGCCCACGTGGGCCTGACATTCAGTACTTC

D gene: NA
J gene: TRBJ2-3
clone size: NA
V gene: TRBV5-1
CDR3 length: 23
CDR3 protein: CASSLAPGGAGRVSPDMADTQYF
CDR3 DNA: TGCGCCAGCAGCTTGGCTCCGGGGGGCGCGGGAAGAGTCTCCCCGGATATGGCTGATACGCAGTATTTT

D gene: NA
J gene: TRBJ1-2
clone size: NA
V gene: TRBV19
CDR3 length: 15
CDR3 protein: CASNPGQYPNYGYTF
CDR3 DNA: TGTGCCAGTAACCCCGGACAGTACCCTAACTATGGCTACACCTTC

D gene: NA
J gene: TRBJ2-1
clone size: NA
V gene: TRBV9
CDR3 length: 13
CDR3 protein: CASSPGEYNEQFF
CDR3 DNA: TGTGCCAGCAGCCCTGGAGAATACAATGAGCAGTTCTTC

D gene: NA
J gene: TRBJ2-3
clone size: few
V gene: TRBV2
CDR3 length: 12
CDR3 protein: CASSENRGSWHF
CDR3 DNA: TGTGCCAGCAGTGAAAATCGAGGTAGCTGGCATTTT

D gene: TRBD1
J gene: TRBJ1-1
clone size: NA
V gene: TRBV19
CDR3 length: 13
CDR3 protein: CASKTGINTEAFF
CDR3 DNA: TGTGCCAGCAAGACAGGGATAAACACTGAAGCTTTCTTT

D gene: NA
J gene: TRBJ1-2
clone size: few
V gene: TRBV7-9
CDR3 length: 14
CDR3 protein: CASSLAGYGWSYTF
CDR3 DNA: TGTGCCAGCAGCTTAGCCGGTTATGGGTGGAGCTACACCTTC

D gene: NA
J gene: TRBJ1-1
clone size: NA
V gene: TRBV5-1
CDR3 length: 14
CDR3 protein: CASSLVGKNTEAFF
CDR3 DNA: TGCGCCAGCAGCTTGGTGGGGAAGAACACTGAAGCTTTCTTT

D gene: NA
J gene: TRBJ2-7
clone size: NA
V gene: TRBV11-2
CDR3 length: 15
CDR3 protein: CASSQIWGELYEQYF
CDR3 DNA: TGTGCCAGCAGCCAGATCTGGGGGGAGCTCTACGAGCAGTACTTC

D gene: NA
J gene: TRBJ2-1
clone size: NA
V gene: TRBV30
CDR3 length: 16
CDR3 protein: CAWSTPGLHSYNEQFF
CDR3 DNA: TGTGCCTGGAGTACACCGGGACTCCACTCCTACAATGAGCAGTTCTTC

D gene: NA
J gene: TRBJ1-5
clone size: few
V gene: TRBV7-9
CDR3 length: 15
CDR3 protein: CASSFGQGTEQPQHF
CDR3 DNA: TGTGCCAGCAGCTTTGGCCAGGGTACAGAACAGCCCCAGCATTTT

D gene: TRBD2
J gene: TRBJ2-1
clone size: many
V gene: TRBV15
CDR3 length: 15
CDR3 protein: CATSPGTSGRHEQFF
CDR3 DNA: TGTGCCACCAGCCCCGGGACTAGCGGGAGACATGAGCAGTTCTTC

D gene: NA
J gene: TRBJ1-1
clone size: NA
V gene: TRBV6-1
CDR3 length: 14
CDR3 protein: CASSDGSGGIEAFF
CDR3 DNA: TGTGCCAGCAGTGATGGCTCGGGGGGTATTGAAGCTTTCTTT

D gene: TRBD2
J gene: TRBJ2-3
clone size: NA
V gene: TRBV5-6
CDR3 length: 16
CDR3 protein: CASSSWGLAGEDTQYF
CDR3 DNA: TGTGCCAGCAGCTCTTGGGGGCTAGCGGGAGAAGATACGCAGTATTTT

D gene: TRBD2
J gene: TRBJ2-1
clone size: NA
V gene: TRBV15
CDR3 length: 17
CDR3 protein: CATSRDGQREGGGEQFF
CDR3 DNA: TGTGCCACCAGCAGAGATGGTCAGCGGGAGGGCGGGGGTGAGCAGTTCTTC

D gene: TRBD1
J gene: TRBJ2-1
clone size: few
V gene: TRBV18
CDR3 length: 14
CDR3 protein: CASSLDRGDNEQFF
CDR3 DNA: TGTGCCAGCTCTCTCGACAGGGGAGACAATGAGCAGTTCTTC

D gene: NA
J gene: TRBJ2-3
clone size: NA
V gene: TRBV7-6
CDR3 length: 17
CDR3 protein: CASSLGLGRTYTDTQYF
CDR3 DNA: TGTGCCAGCAGCTTAGGTTTAGGCAGGACCTACACAGATACGCAGTATTTT

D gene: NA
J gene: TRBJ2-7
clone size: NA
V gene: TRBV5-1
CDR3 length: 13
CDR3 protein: CASSLVSRGEQYF
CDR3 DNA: TGCGCCAGCAGCTTGGTTTCACGGGGCGAGCAGTACTTC

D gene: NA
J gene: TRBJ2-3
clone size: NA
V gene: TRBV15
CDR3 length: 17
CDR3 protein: CATSRDGGGPSTDTQYF
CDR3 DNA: TGTGCCACCAGCAGAGACGGGGGTGGGCCTAGCACAGATACGCAGTATTTT

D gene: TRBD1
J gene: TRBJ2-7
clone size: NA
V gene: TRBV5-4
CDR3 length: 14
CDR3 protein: CASRDWDRWYEQYF
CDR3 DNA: TGTGCCAGCAGGGATTGGGACAGATGGTACGAGCAGTACTTC

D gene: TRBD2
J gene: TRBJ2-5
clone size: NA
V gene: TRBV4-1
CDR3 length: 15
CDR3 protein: CASRVDLTSVETQYF
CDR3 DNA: TGCGCCAGCCGCGTTGACTTAACTAGCGTAGAGACCCAGTACTTC

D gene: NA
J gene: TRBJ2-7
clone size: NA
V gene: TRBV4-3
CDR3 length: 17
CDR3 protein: CASSQEIYLAEPYEQYF
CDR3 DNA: TGCGCCAGCAGCCAAGAAATTTATTTGGCAGAGCCCTACGAGCAGTACTTC

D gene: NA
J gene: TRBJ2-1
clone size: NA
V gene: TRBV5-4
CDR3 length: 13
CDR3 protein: CASSLRLDNEQFF
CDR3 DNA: TGTGCCAGCAGCTTGCGACTCGACAATGAGCAGTTCTTC

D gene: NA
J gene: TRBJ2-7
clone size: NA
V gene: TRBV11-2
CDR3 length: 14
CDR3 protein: CASSSLKYSYEQYF
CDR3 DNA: TGTGCCAGCAGCTCACTAAAATACTCCTACGAGCAGTACTTC

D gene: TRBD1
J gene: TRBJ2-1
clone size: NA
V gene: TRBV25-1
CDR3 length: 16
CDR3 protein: CASSANRGASYNEQFF
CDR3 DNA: TGTGCCAGCAGTGCAAACAGGGGGGCCTCCTACAATGAGCAGTTCTTC

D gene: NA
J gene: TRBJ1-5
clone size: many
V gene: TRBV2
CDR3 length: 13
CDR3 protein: CASSQEVRQPQHF
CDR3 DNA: TGTGCCAGCAGTCAAGAGGTACGGCAGCCCCAGCATTTT

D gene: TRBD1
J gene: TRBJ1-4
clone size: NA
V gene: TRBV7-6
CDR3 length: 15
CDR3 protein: CASSLTGQGLEKLFF
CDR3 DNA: TGTGCCAGCAGCTTAACGGGACAGGGGCTCGAAAAACTGTTTTTT

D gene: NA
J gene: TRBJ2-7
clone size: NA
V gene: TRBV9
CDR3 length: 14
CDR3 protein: CASSVSGFSYEQYF
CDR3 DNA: TGTGCCAGCAGCGTATCAGGGTTCTCCTACGAGCAGTACTTC

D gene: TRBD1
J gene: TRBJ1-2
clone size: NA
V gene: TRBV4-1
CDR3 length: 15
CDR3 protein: CASSQADRGNYGYTF
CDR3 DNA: TGCGCCAGCAGCCAAGCGGACAGGGGGAACTATGGCTACACCTTC

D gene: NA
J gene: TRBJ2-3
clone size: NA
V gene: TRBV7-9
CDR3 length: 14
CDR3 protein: CASSSRQGTDTQYF
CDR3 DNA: TGTGCCAGCAGCTCCCGACAGGGCACAGATACGCAGTATTTT

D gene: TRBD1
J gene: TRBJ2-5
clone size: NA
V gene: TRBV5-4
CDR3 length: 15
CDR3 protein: CASSLRTGMGETQYF
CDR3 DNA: TGTGCCAGCAGCTTAAGGACAGGGATGGGTGAGACCCAGTACTTC

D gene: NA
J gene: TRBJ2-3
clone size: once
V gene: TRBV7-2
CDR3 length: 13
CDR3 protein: CASSSVISDTQYF
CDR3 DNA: TGTGCCAGCAGCTCCGTTATATCAGATACGCAGTATTTT

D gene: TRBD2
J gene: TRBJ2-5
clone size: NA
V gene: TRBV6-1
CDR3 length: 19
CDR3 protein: CASSEGNLAAGYGIETQYF
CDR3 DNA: TGTGCCAGCAGTGAAGGGAACCTAGCAGCGGGATACGGAATAGAGACCCAGTACTTC